What follows describes a single T cell receptor (beta chain). The data originate from a study of blood T cell repertoires in COVID-19. The ends were cut back, 4 bases at V and 6 bases at J, with 20 bases in the middle. In germline, CDR1 is LGHNA, CDR2 YSLEER. This CDR3 comprises 16 residues. Original processing notes: The authors estimated nucleated cell counts from reference gene primer amplification. This table comes from immunoSEQ multiplex PCR, and its TCRdb copy is limited to in-frame clones, with some not included. D and trimming were read from the DNA, whereas the V and J calls and clone size are those reported in that table. The profile shows about 210,000 clones, roughly 79% of them singletons.

The gene calls are TRBV4-3 and TRBJ2-3, with a weak D call TRBD2 (7 bases). The sequencing input was PBMCs or T cells enriched from blood (not recorded which). This receptor was obtained from a woman between 45 and 65 years old with acute COVID-19. CDR3 coding DNA: TGCGCCAGCAGCCTAGCCGGCGCGGGGGCTTCTGATACGCAGTATTTT. Translation gives CASSLAGAGASDTQYF.